This is a list of T cell receptor beta chains from one sample in a study of CD8+CD57+ T cells in acquired aplastic anemia. TCRdb reanalysed the reads using MiXCR and keeps one entry per CDR3 protein. In the table there are hundreds of thousands of distinct CDR3 sequences, more than 25% of which are singletons. Sequenced: sorted CD4+, CD8+, or CD8+CD57+ T cells (not recorded which) from PBMCs. Receptor source: a human donor with aplastic anemia. Both conserved end residues are part of each CDR3. Fields, in order: J gene, D gene, V gene, clone size, CDR3 DNA, CDR3 protein. D genes are given only for firm matches. Size values are once, few and many counts, or a class for expanded clones, and some rows have none.

J gene: TRBJ2-7
D gene: TRBD2
V gene: TRBV7-2
clone size: many
CDR3 DNA: TGTGCCAGCAGCCAGGCGGCGGGAGGCTCTGGGGAGCAGTACTTC
CDR3 protein: CASSQAAGGSGEQYF

J gene: TRBJ1-1
D gene: TRBD1
V gene: TRBV28
clone size: few
CDR3 DNA: TGTGCCAGCAGTCACGACAGGGACACTGAAGCTTTCTTT
CDR3 protein: CASSHDRDTEAFF

J gene: TRBJ2-1
D gene: TRBD2
V gene: TRBV7-3
clone size: few
CDR3 DNA: TGTGCCAGCAGCTTAACGGGCGGGGGGTACAATGAGCAGTTCTTC
CDR3 protein: CASSLTGGGYNEQFF

J gene: TRBJ1-1
D gene: -
V gene: TRBV7-9
clone size: many
CDR3 DNA: TGTGCCAGCAGCTTAGCGCGGGACGGAGGGGGAGCTTTCTTT
CDR3 protein: CASSLARDGGGAFF

J gene: TRBJ2-7
D gene: -
V gene: TRBV5-1
clone size: -
CDR3 DNA: TGCGCCAGCAGCTTTAATGTTTTGGGTCAGGGGTCCTACGAGCAGTACTTC
CDR3 protein: CASSFNVLGQGSYEQYF

J gene: TRBJ1-5
D gene: TRBD1
V gene: TRBV6-1
clone size: -
CDR3 DNA: TGTGCCAGCGGGGACAGGGGTGGTCAGCCCCAGCATTTT
CDR3 protein: CASGDRGGQPQHF

J gene: TRBJ2-5
D gene: TRBD2
V gene: TRBV19
clone size: many
CDR3 DNA: TGTGCCAGTAGACTAGCGGGGGAGACCCAGTACTTC
CDR3 protein: CASRLAGETQYF

J gene: TRBJ2-2
D gene: -
V gene: TRBV2
clone size: few
CDR3 DNA: TGTGCCAGCAGTGTTGGGGGGACCGACACCGGGGAGCTGTTTTTT
CDR3 protein: CASSVGGTDTGELFF

J gene: TRBJ2-3
D gene: TRBD2
V gene: TRBV6-2/TRBV6-3
clone size: -
CDR3 DNA: TGTGCCAGCAGTTACCGGAGCGGGAGGGCCGGAGATACGCAGTATTTT
CDR3 protein: CASSYRSGRAGDTQYF

J gene: TRBJ2-2
D gene: -
V gene: TRBV7-2
clone size: many
CDR3 DNA: TGTGCCAGCAGCTTACTCGGAAACGGGGAGCTGTTTTTT
CDR3 protein: CASSLLGNGELFF

J gene: TRBJ2-1
D gene: -
V gene: TRBV12-3/TRBV12-4
clone size: -
CDR3 DNA: TGTGCCAGCAGTCCCAGCGGGTCCGTCCTCAATGAGCAGTTCTTC
CDR3 protein: CASSPSGSVLNEQFF

J gene: TRBJ1-2
D gene: -
V gene: TRBV6-5
clone size: -
CDR3 DNA: TGTGCCAGCAGTTACTCGAGTATCGACTATGGCTACACCTTC
CDR3 protein: CASSYSSIDYGYTF

J gene: TRBJ1-6
D gene: -
V gene: TRBV11-3
clone size: once
CDR3 DNA: TGTGCCAGCAGCTTAGACAGCTCCTATAATTCACTTCTCCACTTT
CDR3 protein: CASSLDSSYNSLLHF

J gene: TRBJ2-7
D gene: -
V gene: TRBV4-3
clone size: -
CDR3 DNA: TGCGCCAGCAGCCAAGACGACGGTGGCTACGAGCAGTACTTC
CDR3 protein: CASSQDDGGYEQYF

J gene: TRBJ1-4
D gene: TRBD1
V gene: TRBV7-2
clone size: few
CDR3 DNA: TGTGCCAGCAGCTTAACGGGACAGGTCTCAACTAATGAAAAACTGTTTTTT
CDR3 protein: CASSLTGQVSTNEKLFF

J gene: TRBJ2-2
D gene: -
V gene: TRBV5-6
clone size: -
CDR3 DNA: TGTGCCAGCAGCTTCGGAAGGGCAGGGACCACCGGGGAGCTGTTTTTT
CDR3 protein: CASSFGRAGTTGELFF

J gene: TRBJ1-1
D gene: -
V gene: TRBV20-1
clone size: few
CDR3 DNA: TGCAGTGCTAGATCGGGACCGGTGAACACTGAAGCTTTCTTT
CDR3 protein: CSARSGPVNTEAFF

J gene: TRBJ2-1
D gene: TRBD2
V gene: TRBV25-1
clone size: -
CDR3 DNA: TGTGCCAGCAGCCAAGATGCTAATAGCGGGAAAAATGAGCAGTTCTTC
CDR3 protein: CASSQDANSGKNEQFF

J gene: TRBJ2-7
D gene: TRBD2
V gene: TRBV7-6
clone size: many
CDR3 DNA: TGTGCCAGCAGATTAGCTTTCCCGAAGGCGGGAGGCCACTCCTACGAGCAGTACTTC
CDR3 protein: CASRLAFPKAGGHSYEQYF

J gene: TRBJ2-5
D gene: TRBD1
V gene: TRBV2
clone size: -
CDR3 DNA: TGTGCCAGCAGTAACAGGGGGGATGGGGTACACCAAGAGACCCAGTACTTC
CDR3 protein: CASSNRGDGVHQETQYF

J gene: TRBJ1-6
D gene: -
V gene: TRBV10-3
clone size: -
CDR3 DNA: TGTGCCATCAGGGAGCCTAGCGGATTCAATTCACCCCTCCACTTT
CDR3 protein: CAIREPSGFNSPLHF

J gene: TRBJ2-5
D gene: -
V gene: TRBV29-1
clone size: -
CDR3 DNA: TGCAGCGCCATCCAAGAGACCCAGTACTTC
CDR3 protein: CSAIQETQYF

J gene: TRBJ1-1
D gene: -
V gene: TRBV4-3
clone size: -
CDR3 DNA: TGCGCCAGCAGCCAAGAGGGACACATCATGAACACTGAAGCTTTCTTT
CDR3 protein: CASSQEGHIMNTEAFF

J gene: TRBJ1-2
D gene: TRBD1
V gene: TRBV25-1
clone size: many
CDR3 DNA: TGTGCCAGCAGTGGGGGGACAGCGAAAACTAACTATGGCTACACCTTC
CDR3 protein: CASSGGTAKTNYGYTF

J gene: TRBJ1-1
D gene: -
V gene: TRBV7-2
clone size: few
CDR3 DNA: TGTGCCAGCAGCTGCGGGACGAACACTGAAGCTTTCTTT
CDR3 protein: CASSCGTNTEAFF

J gene: TRBJ2-7
D gene: -
V gene: TRBV30
clone size: many
CDR3 DNA: TGTGCCTGGAGTGGCCTCTACGAGCAGTACTTC
CDR3 protein: CAWSGLYEQYF

J gene: TRBJ2-7
D gene: TRBD2
V gene: TRBV5-1
clone size: many
CDR3 DNA: TGCGCCAGCAGTGTTTTAGCGGGAGGGGAGCAGTACTTC
CDR3 protein: CASSVLAGGEQYF

J gene: TRBJ1-5
D gene: -
V gene: TRBV7-3
clone size: -
CDR3 DNA: TGTGCCAGCAGCCAGGGTCGTCAGGGAGAACACGATCAGCCCCAGCATTTT
CDR3 protein: CASSQGRQGEHDQPQHF

J gene: TRBJ2-2
D gene: -
V gene: TRBV2
clone size: many
CDR3 DNA: TGTGCCAGCAACCCCACCGCCGGGGAGCTGTTTTTT
CDR3 protein: CASNPTAGELFF